Listed below are T cell receptor beta chains from one sample, sequenced in a study of T cells in Graves' hyperthyroidism and ophthalmopathy. TCRdb re-called the multiplex PCR reads through MiXCR, storing one row per CDR3 protein. In the table there are over 90,000 distinct CDR3 sequences, 47% of which are singletons. The sequencing sample was made of blood. All receptors derive from a man aged 35 to 55 with Graves' hyperthyroidism. The CDR3 runs from the conserved cysteine through the conserved F or W. D genes are given only for firm matches. Some rows have no size entry. The others give once, few or many, or a class for an expanded clone.

j_call: TRBJ1-2
clone_size: many
d_call: TRBD1
v_call: TRBV20-1
cdr3_aa: CSVVPGQSLFNYGYTF
cdr3_nt: TGCAGTGTAGTACCGGGACAGTCCCTCTTTAACTATGGCTACACCTTC

j_call: TRBJ2-6
clone_size: NA
d_call: NA
v_call: TRBV30
cdr3_aa: CAWTQMGGANVRTF
cdr3_nt: TGTGCCTGGACTCAAATGGGGGGGGCCAACGTCCGGACTTTC

j_call: TRBJ1-5
clone_size: NA
d_call: NA
v_call: TRBV6-5
cdr3_aa: CASSYTGRHQPQHF
cdr3_nt: TGTGCCAGCAGTTACACGGGGAGGCATCAGCCCCAGCATTTT

j_call: TRBJ2-3
clone_size: NA
d_call: TRBD1
v_call: TRBV24-1
cdr3_aa: CATSAGGTDTQYF
cdr3_nt: TGTGCCACCAGCGCAGGGGGCACAGATACGCAGTACTTT

j_call: TRBJ2-1
clone_size: NA
d_call: NA
v_call: TRBV20-1
cdr3_aa: CSARESSGPAYNEQFF
cdr3_nt: TGCAGTGCTAGAGAAAGTTCAGGACCCGCCTACAATGAGCAGTTCTTC

j_call: TRBJ1-1
clone_size: NA
d_call: NA
v_call: TRBV20-1
cdr3_aa: CSARAGDVTNTEAFF
cdr3_nt: TGCAGTGCTAGAGCCGGGGATGTTACGAACACTGAAGCGTTCTTT

j_call: TRBJ2-5
clone_size: many
d_call: NA
v_call: TRBV12-5
cdr3_aa: CASGLSTLGETQYF
cdr3_nt: TGTGCTAGTGGTTTGTCCACGCTCGGGGAGACCCAGTACTTC

j_call: TRBJ2-5
clone_size: NA
d_call: NA
v_call: TRBV9
cdr3_aa: CASSVDDLSSETQYF
cdr3_nt: TGTGCCAGCAGCGTAGATGACCTTTCATCGGAGACCCAGTACTTC

j_call: TRBJ2-5
clone_size: many
d_call: NA
v_call: TRBV7-2
cdr3_aa: CASSRRSQETQYF
cdr3_nt: TGTGCCAGCAGCCGGCGGTCCCAAGAGACCCAGTACTTC

j_call: TRBJ1-5
clone_size: many
d_call: NA
v_call: TRBV7-3
cdr3_aa: CASSPPSVGWFQPQHF
cdr3_nt: TGTGCCAGCAGCCCCCCCAGCGTAGGGTGGTTTCAGCCCCAGCATTTT

j_call: TRBJ2-3
clone_size: NA
d_call: TRBD2
v_call: TRBV7-7
cdr3_aa: CASSLAQTSGSTGTQYF
cdr3_nt: TGTGCTAGCAGCTTAGCCCAAACTAGCGGGAGCACAGGTACGCAGTATTTT

j_call: TRBJ2-7
clone_size: NA
d_call: TRBD2
v_call: TRBV12-3/TRBV12-4
cdr3_aa: CASSLRGGPYEQYF
cdr3_nt: TGTGCCAGCAGCTTACGGGGGGGCCCGTACGAGCAGTACTTC

j_call: TRBJ2-3
clone_size: NA
d_call: TRBD2
v_call: TRBV20-1
cdr3_aa: CSARDQRGDQPQYF
cdr3_nt: TGCAGTGCTAGAGATCAGCGGGGTGATCAGCCCCAGTATTTT

j_call: TRBJ2-3
clone_size: many
d_call: TRBD2
v_call: TRBV12-3/TRBV12-4
cdr3_aa: CASSRLAGTQYF
cdr3_nt: TGTGCCAGCAGCAGACTAGCGGGGACGCAGTATTTT

j_call: TRBJ2-7
clone_size: many
d_call: NA
v_call: TRBV6-5
cdr3_aa: CASSVSTGIHEQYF
cdr3_nt: TGTGCCAGCAGTGTCAGCACAGGGATCCACGAGCAGTACTTC

j_call: TRBJ1-1
clone_size: many
d_call: TRBD1
v_call: TRBV12-5
cdr3_aa: CASGFSAGGNTEAFF
cdr3_nt: TGTGCTAGTGGTTTTAGCGCAGGGGGGAACACTGAAGCTTTCTTT